This TCR beta chain was recorded in a study of identical twins. One entry per CDR3 protein results from TCRdb running MiXCR on the 5' RACE reads. The sample records roughly 720,000 distinct CDR3 sequences, approximately 18% being singletons. Concerning this clonotype: Its antigen is still unknown.

Study outcomes and limitations: Cross-sectional statistics underpinned the conclusions; the same donors were not followed.

Another study also made use of these data, one on T cells expressing NK-cell markers. That paper adds: The same clonotypes also predominated in the CD3+CD56-NKG2C+ fraction of a handful of donors.

The TCR originated in a woman younger than 30 in good health. The specimen was PBMCs.

This CDR3 is CSARSLAGVNSYEQYF. The CDR3 DNA follows: TGCAGTGCTAGAAGCCTAGCGGGGGTGAACTCCTACGAGCAGTACTTC. J is TRBJ2-7 and V is TRBV20-1, with 10 bases fitting TRBD2. The CDR3 spans 16 residues. The germline V gene has CDR1 DFQATT and CDR2 SNEGSKA (reference sequence). After removal of 2 bases from V and 0 bases from J, the junction contained 7 bases not matched to a gene.